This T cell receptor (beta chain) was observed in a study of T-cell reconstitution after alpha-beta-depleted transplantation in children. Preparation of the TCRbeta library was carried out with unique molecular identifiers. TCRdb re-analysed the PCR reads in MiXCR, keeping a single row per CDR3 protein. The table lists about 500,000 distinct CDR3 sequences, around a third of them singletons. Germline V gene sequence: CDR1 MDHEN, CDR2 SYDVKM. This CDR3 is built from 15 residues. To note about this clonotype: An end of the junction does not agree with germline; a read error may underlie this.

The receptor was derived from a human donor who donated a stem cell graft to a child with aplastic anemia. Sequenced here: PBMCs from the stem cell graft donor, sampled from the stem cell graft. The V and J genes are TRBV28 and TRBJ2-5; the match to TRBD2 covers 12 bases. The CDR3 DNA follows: TGTGCCAGCAGTGCTCTAGCGGGAGGGATTGAGATCCAGTACTTC. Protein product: CASSALAGGIEIQYF.